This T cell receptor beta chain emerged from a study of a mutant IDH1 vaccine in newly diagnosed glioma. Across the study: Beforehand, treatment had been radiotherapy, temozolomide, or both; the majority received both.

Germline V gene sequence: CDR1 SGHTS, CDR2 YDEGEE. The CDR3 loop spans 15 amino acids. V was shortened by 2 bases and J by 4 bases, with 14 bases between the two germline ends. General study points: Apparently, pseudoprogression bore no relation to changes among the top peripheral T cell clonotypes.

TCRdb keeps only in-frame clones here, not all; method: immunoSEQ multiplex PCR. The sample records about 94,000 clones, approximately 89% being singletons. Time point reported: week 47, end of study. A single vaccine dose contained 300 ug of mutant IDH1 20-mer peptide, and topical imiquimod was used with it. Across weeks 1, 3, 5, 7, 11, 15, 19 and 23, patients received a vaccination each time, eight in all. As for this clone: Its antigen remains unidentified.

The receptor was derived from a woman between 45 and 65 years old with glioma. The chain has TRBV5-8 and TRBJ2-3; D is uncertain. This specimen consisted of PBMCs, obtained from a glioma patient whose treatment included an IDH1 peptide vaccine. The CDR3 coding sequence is TGTGCCAGCAGCTTCCCCGGGTACGGCGCAGATACGCAGTATTTT. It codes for CASSFPGYGADTQYF. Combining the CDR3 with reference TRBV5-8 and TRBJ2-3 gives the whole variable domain EAGVTQSPTHLIKTRGQQATLRCSPISGHTSVYWYQQALGLGLQFLLWYDEGEERNRGNFPPRFSGRQFPNYSSELNVNALELEDSALYLCASSFPGYGADTQYFGPGTRLTVL.